A single sample is the source of the 11 T cell receptor beta chains below, sequenced in a study of blood T cell repertoires in COVID-19. Clones were sequenced by immunoSEQ multiplex PCR, and TCRdb holds only the in-frame ones, with some missing. The data contain 110,000 to 150,000 clones, around 81% of them seen just once; the ten biggest clones take up about 5%. The sequencing sample was made of peripheral blood. The receptors were gathered from a woman aged 45-59 years with acute or convalescent COVID-19.

The chain couples TRBV27 to TRBJ1-2; TRBD1 matches at 9 bases. The CDR3 extends over 17 amino acids. The germline CDR1 and CDR2 sequences are MNHEY and SMNVEV (reference sequence). With V trimmed by 2 bases and J by 5 bases, 12 bases remained unmatched. The CDR3 protein is CASSLRGQGSAGYGYTF. In DNA, the CDR3 is TGTGCCAGCAGTTTAAGGGGACAGGGTTCGGCGGGGTATGGCTACACCTTC.

This clone appeared a few times. The V and J genes are TRBV6-2 or TRBV6-3 and TRBJ2-2; maybe TRBD2 (5 bases). The length of the CDR3 is 16 residues. V shed 5 bases and J shed 6 bases, with 19 bases lying between them. Germline V lookup: CDR1 MNHEY, CDR2 SVGEGT. The chain's CDR3 is CASSLLVAGFAGELFF. In DNA, the CDR3 is TGTGCCAGCAGTCTGCTAGTCGCGGGTTTTGCCGGGGAGCTGTTTTTT.

V is TRBV19 and J is TRBJ1-2; 7 nucleotides agree with TRBD1. The CDR3 consists of 11 residues. CDR1 and CDR2 from the germline V gene are LNHDA and SQIVND (reference sequence). With V trimmed by 4 bases and J by 8 bases, 1 base remained unmatched. The CDR3 sequence: CASSNRGGYTF. The CDR3 DNA sequence: TGTGCCAGTAGTAACAGGGGCGGCTACACCTTC.

The chain joins TRBV5-4 to TRBJ1-2; 9 bases agree with TRBD1. Germline V gene lookup returns CDR1 SGHNT and CDR2 YYREEE (reference sequence). Germline trimming cut 3 bases from V and 8 bases from J; bases unmatched to any gene: 8. CDR3 size: 14 residues. The CDR3 sequence is CASSSWTGEVGYTF. The CDR3, as DNA: TGTGCCAGCAGCTCTTGGACAGGGGAAGTCGGCTACACCTTC.

The gene calls are TRBV27 and TRBJ1-5; tentative D call: TRBD1 (5 bases). This CDR3 spans 15 amino acids. V lost 1 base and J lost 3, with 10 bases in between. CDR1 is MNHEY and CDR2 is SMNVEV in the germline V gene (reference sequence). This CDR3 reads CASSLLGETNQPQHF. The DNA for the CDR3 is TGTGCCAGCAGTTTATTAGGGGAAACCAATCAGCCCCAGCATTTT.

This chain uses TRBV7-6 with TRBJ2-3, with TRBD1 as a possible D gene (5 bases). V shed 0 bases and J shed 6 bases, with 13 bases lying between them. The germline CDR1 and CDR2 sequences are SGHVS and FNYEAQ. The CDR3 is made up of 15 amino acids. As DNA, the CDR3 is TGTGCCAGCAGCTTAGCGCGAGACAGCCCCGATACGCAGTATTTT. It encodes CASSLARDSPDTQYF.

The chain combines TRBV7-8 with TRBJ2-7; 7 bases line up with TRBD1. V shed 5 bases, J shed 0 bases, and the junction held 7 bases outside the gene matches. This CDR3 has 15 residues. Germline values: CDR1 SGHVS, CDR2 FQNEAQ. The CDR3: CASSALTGASYEQYF. In DNA form, the CDR3 reads TGTGCCAGCAGCGCCTTAACAGGGGCCTCCTACGAGCAGTACTTC.

In this sample, this clone turned up once. The genes are TRBV4-3 and TRBJ1-1, with 12 bases fitting TRBD1. The germline V gene has CDR1 LGHNA and CDR2 YSLEER. Trimming took 1 base from V and 7 from J; bases not matched to a gene: 7. There are 16 residues in the CDR3. The chain's CDR3 is CASSQVLGQGAGEAFF. As DNA, the CDR3 is TGCGCCAGCAGCCAAGTTTTGGGACAGGGGGCTGGTGAAGCTTTCTTT.

This clone was seen a handful of times. The chain employs TRBV4-1 and TRBJ2-1; 8 positions agree with TRBD2. The trim removed 2 bases at V and 4 bases at J, leaving 19 bases unmatched. The CDR3 has 20 residues. Germline V gene lookup returns CDR1 MGHRA and CDR2 YSYEKL. The CDR3 region is CASSQQPPNTVAGRYNEQFF. DNA of the CDR3: TGCGCCAGCAGCCAACAGCCACCTAACACTGTAGCGGGGAGGTACAATGAGCAGTTCTTC.

This chain links TRBV3-1 (or the pseudogene TRBV3-2) with TRBJ1-6, with TRBD1 identical over 11 bases. The germline V gene has CDR1 LGHDT and CDR2 YNNKEL (reference sequence). V shed 9 bases, J shed 10 bases, and the junction held 8 bases outside the gene matches. The CDR3 spans 14 residues. For the CDR3, the DNA is TGTGCCAGTCGAACCGGGACAGGGGGATCACCCCTCCACTTT. Its protein product is CASRTGTGGSPLHF.

The CDR3 sequence is CASSLGPADSSYGYTF. The CDR3 DNA reads as TGTGCCAGCAGCTTAGGTCCAGCGGACAGCAGCTATGGCTACACCTTC. The chain carries TRBV7-2 and TRBJ1-2; D is perhaps TRBD1 (6 bases). Per the germline V gene, CDR1 is SGHTA and CDR2 is FQGNSA. V shed 1 base and J shed 4 bases, with 16 bases lying between them. The CDR3 has 16 residues. Together with reference TRBV7-2 and TRBJ1-2, the CDR3 gives the full variable domain: GAGVSQSPSNKVTEKGKDVELRCDPISGHTALYWYRQSLGQGLEFLIYFQGNSAPDKSGLPSDRFSAERTGGSVSTLTIQRTQQEDSAVYLCASSLGPADSSYGYTFGSGTRLTVV.